This T cell receptor (beta chain) was sequenced in a study of early T cells in non-severe SARS-CoV-2 infection. The wider study: Sequencing of bulk RNA from unsorted whole blood was done, without chain pairing.

This clonotype showed up just a few times. The antigen is undetermined. Study results and limitations: Missing private and CD4 specificities, VDJdb matching favored anti-spike CD8 responses.

Germline V gene sequence: CDR1 MDHEN, CDR2 SYDVKM. Trimming removed 10 bases at V and 2 bases at J, with 20 bases between. CDR3 length: 16 residues. Molecules of cDNA were individually given unique molecular identifiers that were attached to them. TCRdb reprocessed the 5' RACE reads with MiXCR, giving one entry per CDR3 protein. The data hold roughly 80,000 distinct CDR3 sequences, with approximately 9.1% observed a single time. The TCR originated in an adult who was a healthcare worker with PCR-confirmed SARS-CoV-2 infection or an uninfected control (not recorded which). The V gene is TRBV28, the J gene TRBJ2-2, with TRBD2 as a possible D gene (7 bases). Sequenced: whole blood. CDR3 DNA sequence: TGTGCCACCAAGCTCGCCGGGGGGCCTAACACCGGGGAGCTGTTTTTT. It is translated as CATKLAGGPNTGELFF.